The rows below give T cell receptor beta chains drawn from one sample of a study of CD8 T cells in ankylosing spondylitis. One entry per CDR3 protein, called by TCRdb with MiXCR from the 5' RACE reads. The repertoire holds fewer than 150,000 distinct CDR3 sequences, with roughly 6.6% as singletons. The sequenced material came from blood, either unsorted or a sorted T cell fraction (not recorded which). The receptors were sampled from a female donor with ankylosing spondylitis or in good health (not recorded which). The CDR3 runs from the conserved cysteine through the conserved F or W. The D gene is left open where the match is weak. Sizes are listed as once, few, many or a size class.

v_call,clone_size,j_call,d_call,cdr3_aa,cdr3_nt
TRBV4-3,many,TRBJ2-3,-,CASSQASRGFTDTQYF,TGCGCCAGCAGCCAAGCCTCGCGGGGTTTCACAGATACGCAGTATTTT
TRBV5-1,many,TRBJ1-5,TRBD1,CASSLGTGGGQPQHF,TGCGCCAGCAGCTTGGGGACAGGGGGCGGTCAGCCCCAGCATTTT
TRBV20-1,many,TRBJ2-3,-,CSGGEDMSTDTQYF,TGCAGTGGAGGTGAGGATATGAGCACAGATACGCAGTATTTT
TRBV9,many,TRBJ2-3,TRBD2,CASSPGLAGRDTQYF,TGTGCCAGCAGCCCGGGACTAGCGGGGCGTGATACGCAGTATTTT
TRBV29-1,many,TRBJ1-5,-,CSGGNSNQPQHF,TGCAGCGGGGGCAATAGCAATCAGCCCCAGCATTTT
TRBV11-3,many,TRBJ2-3,-,CASSLGRAADTQYF,TGTGCCAGCAGCTTAGGGAGGGCTGCAGATACGCAGTATTTT
TRBV4-2,few,TRBJ2-7,-,CASSLGLFSYEQYF,TGTGCCAGCAGCCTTGGCCTATTCTCCTACGAGCAGTACTTC
TRBV9,many,TRBJ2-3,TRBD2,CASSVEGTSGGPSTDTQYF,TGTGCCAGCAGCGTAGAGGGGACTAGCGGGGGCCCCAGCACAGATACGCAGTATTTT
TRBV18,many,TRBJ1-1,-,CASSVQLTEAFF,TGTGCCAGCTCAGTACAGCTAACTGAAGCTTTCTTT
TRBV6-1,few,TRBJ2-7,TRBD1,CASSRRDRGRGEQYF,TGTGCCAGCAGTCGCCGGGACAGGGGACGGGGCGAGCAGTACTTC
TRBV7-8,few,TRBJ1-1,-,CASSLVRNSGEAFF,TGTGCCAGCAGCTTAGTTCGGAATTCCGGTGAAGCTTTCTTT
TRBV18,few,TRBJ1-5,-,CASSSGLQGDNQPQHF,TGTGCCAGCTCATCCGGCCTACAGGGAGACAATCAGCCCCAGCATTTT
TRBV4-3,many,TRBJ2-1,TRBD2,CASSQVGGKSRFEQFF,TGCGCCAGCAGCCAAGTGGGGGGGAAGTCTCGGTTTGAGCAGTTCTTC
TRBV2,many,TRBJ2-3,-,CASNFRGTRTTDTQYF,TGTGCCAGCAACTTCAGGGGGACTAGGACCACAGATACGCAGTATTTT
TRBV20-1,many,TRBJ2-1,-,CSPIPGGSYNEQFF,TGCAGTCCCATCCCCGGGGGCTCCTACAATGAGCAGTTCTTC
TRBV7-2,many,TRBJ2-4,-,CASSLQENIQYF,TGTGCCAGCAGCTTACAGGAAAACATTCAGTACTTC
TRBV7-2,few,TRBJ2-1,TRBD2,CASSSGLAGNNEQFF,TGTGCCAGCAGCTCGGGACTAGCGGGCAACAATGAGCAGTTCTTC